Each of the 21 T cell receptor beta chains below was sequenced from the same sample in a study of T cells and copy number aberrations in small-cell lung cancer. Assay: immunoSEQ multiplex PCR; the TCRdb copy retains only in-frame clones and omits some. The data hold over 6,500 clones, with 82% observed a single time. Material for sequencing was normal tissue next to the tumor. These receptors were taken from a woman between 50 and 59 years old with small cell lung cancer.

The count of this clone is one. One junction end disagrees with the germline gene, perhaps due to a read error. In DNA, the CDR3 is TGCGCCAGCAGCTTACAAGACCAAAAGACCCAGTACTTC. It yields the protein CASSLQDQKTQYF. V usage is TRBV5-1 and J usage is TRBJ2-5; D remains unclear. Germline V gives CDR1 SGHRS, CDR2 YFSETQ. This CDR3 has 13 amino acids. The full variable domain, in which reference TRBV5-1 and TRBJ2-5 provide the parts outside the CDR3, is KAGVTQTPRYLIKTRGQQVTLSCSPISGHRSVSWYQQTPGQGLQFLFEYFSETQRNKGNFPGRFSGRQFSNSRSEMNVSTLELGDSALYLCASSLQDQKTQYFGPGTRLLVL.

The CDR3 loop is CASSSRGADNSPLHF. The CDR3 nucleotides are TGTGCCAGCAGCTCCAGGGGGGCGGATAATTCACCCCTCCACTTT. The chain combines TRBV7-9 with TRBJ1-6, with 7 bases matching TRBD1. The CDR3 length is 15 residues. Germline loops: CDR1 SEHNR, CDR2 FQNEAQ (reference sequence). With 4 bases clipped from V and 5 bases from J, the junction kept 5 bases outside the gene matches.

V is TRBV18 and J is TRBJ2-1, with a possible D match to TRBD2 (5 bases). Germline lookup yields CDR1 KGHSH and CDR2 LQKENI. V shed 4 bases and J shed 6 bases, with 10 bases lying between them. CDR3 size: 13 residues. Here the CDR3 reads CASSLQLGNEQFF. CDR3 coding DNA: TGTGCCAGCTCACTTCAACTAGGCAATGAGCAGTTCTTC. The full variable domain, completed using reference TRBV18 and TRBJ2-1, is NAGVMQNPRHLVRRRGQEARLRCSPMKGHSHVYWYRQLPEEGLKFMVYLQKENIIDESGMPKERFSAEFPKEGPSILRIQQVVRGDSAAYFCASSLQLGNEQFFGPGTRLTVL.

The sample holds one count of this clone. The rearrangement joins TRBV7-2 to TRBJ1-2; possibly TRBD1 for D (5 bases). V was shortened by 4 bases and J by 0 bases, with 12 bases between the two germline ends. Germline V gives CDR1 SGHTA, CDR2 FQGNSA. The CDR3 is 15 amino acids. CDR3 DNA sequence: TGTGCCAGCAGCTCGGCGGGACGGACTAACTATGGCTACACCTTC. Its protein is CASSSAGRTNYGYTF.

This chain joins TRBV11-2 and TRBJ1-3; weak D call: TRBD1 (5 bases). V was cut by 1 base and J by 2 bases, with 9 bases left in between. The germline CDR1 and CDR2 sequences are SGHAT and FQNNGV. The CDR3 spans 15 residues. The CDR3 DNA reads as TGTGCCAGCAGCTTAGGACAGCACACTGGAAACACCATATATTTT. This gives the protein CASSLGQHTGNTIYF.

The chain couples TRBV30 to TRBJ1-4; the D gene is possibly TRBD1 (6 bases). This CDR3 has 14 residues. CDR1 GTSNPN and CDR2 SVGIG come from the germline V gene (reference sequence). V shed 3 bases and J shed 8 bases, with 16 bases lying between them. This CDR3 is CAWRRRGAEEKLFF. DNA of the CDR3: TGTGCCTGGAGAAGGAGGGGGGCTGAAGAAAAACTGTTTTTT.

Note on this clone: One end of the junction does not line up with germline, which may come from a read error. The gene calls are TRBV6-6 and TRBJ1-4; TRBD1 matches 7 bases. Germline-derived CDR1 and CDR2 are MNHNY and SVGAGI (reference sequence). CDR3 length equals 13 residues. CDR3 DNA: TGTGCCAGCAGTCAACGGACAGACAGGGACCCACTGTTC. This translates into CASSQRTDRDPLF.

A single count supports this clone. The chain combines TRBV9 with TRBJ2-1; 11 nucleotides align to TRBD2. V gave up 4 bases and J gave up 9 bases; unmatched junction bases: 9. CDR3 length equals 15 residues. Germline loops: CDR1 SGDLS, CDR2 YYNGEE. CDR3 DNA: TGTGCCAGCAGCCTTCGACTAGCGGGAACGGTTGAGCAGTTCTTC. It specifies CASSLRLAGTVEQFF.

This chain uses TRBV15 with TRBJ2-7; 10 nucleotides match TRBD2. The J segment lost 1 base and the V segment lost 0 bases, leaving 12 bases of the junction unmatched. This CDR3 is 19 amino acids long. Germline V lookup: CDR1 LNHNV, CDR2 YYDKDF (reference sequence). The CDR3 sequence: CATSRDPGTSERLSYEQYF. In nucleotides, the CDR3 is TGTGCCACCAGCAGAGATCCTGGGACTAGCGAGCGCTTATCCTACGAGCAGTACTTC.

J is TRBJ1-1 and V is TRBV27, with 10 bases matching TRBD1. V was clipped by 4 bases and J by 5 bases; unmatched bases: 1. In germline, CDR1 is MNHEY, CDR2 SMNVEV (reference sequence). The length of the CDR3 is 13 residues. CDR3 amino acids: CASSWTGGTEAFF. The CDR3 nucleotides read TGTGCCAGCAGTTGGACAGGGGGAACTGAAGCTTTCTTT.

The chain uses TRBV19 and TRBJ1-1; 7 bases agree with TRBD1. Germline-derived CDR1 and CDR2 are LNHDA and SQIVND (reference sequence). The CDR3 loop spans 19 amino acids. V shed 2 bases, J shed 5 bases, and the junction held 20 bases outside the gene matches. DNA of the CDR3: TGTGCCAGTAGTATAAGGCCAAGAACCCCGGGACAGCAATCTACTGAAGCTTTCTTT. Protein sequence: CASSIRPRTPGQQSTEAFF.

J is TRBJ1-3 and V is TRBV27, with 7 bases that match TRBD1. Germline V gene data show CDR1 as MNHEY and CDR2 as SMNVEV (reference sequence). The CDR3 covers 15 residues. J gave up 0 bases and V 8 bases, and 7 bases lay outside the gene matches. The CDR3 here is CASRQGTVSGNTIYF. The DNA of the CDR3 is TGTGCCAGCCGACAAGGGACAGTCTCTGGAAACACCATATATTTT.

This clone appeared a few times. The J gene is TRBJ2-7, the V gene TRBV7-2, with a possible D match to TRBD2 (6 bases). The CDR3 is 14 amino acids. Germline V gene data show CDR1 as SGHTA and CDR2 as FQGNSA. Trimming took 7 bases from V and 5 from J, leaving 18 bases between them. CDR3: CASTTRPAGDEQYF. CDR3 coding DNA: TGTGCCAGCACGACTAGGCCGGCAGGAGACGAGCAGTACTTC.

This chain uses TRBV5-5 with TRBJ2-7; D ambiguous. CDR3 length: 14 residues. Trimming cost V 1 base and J 3 bases, with 11 bases left between them. CDR1 and CDR2 (germline): SGHKS, YYEKEE (reference sequence). In DNA form, the CDR3 reads TGTGCCAGCAGCTTGACCAGCTCACACTACGAGCAGTACTTC. Protein: CASSLTSSHYEQYF.

The chain has TRBV9 and TRBJ2-7, with TRBD2 matching 12 bases. Per germline, CDR1 SGDLS and CDR2 YYNGEE. The ends lost 4 bases at V and 9 bases at J; junction bases unmatched: 11. The CDR3 contains 15 residues. The CDR3 nucleotides are TGTGCCAGCAGCCCTGAGGGGACTAGCGGGCTTGTGCAGTACTTC. As protein: CASSPEGTSGLVQYF.

The chain combines TRBV2 with TRBJ1-4; no clear D gene. CDR1 SNHLY and CDR2 FYNNEI come from the germline V gene. CDR3 length equals 15 residues. Trimming took 7 bases from V and 5 from J, leaving 17 bases between them. The CDR3 reads CASILRRFENEKLFF. In DNA, the CDR3 is TGTGCCAGCATCCTAAGGAGGTTTGAGAATGAAAAACTGTTTTTT.

This chain links TRBV7-3 with TRBJ2-2, with 9 bases aligning to TRBD2. The CDR3 length is 18 residues. CDR1 is SGHTA, CDR2 FQGTGA, per germline. Trimming at V came to 2 bases and at J to 2 bases, leaving 9 bases not matched to a gene. CDR3 protein: CASSLSGGRAGNTGELFF. The CDR3 DNA sequence: TGTGCCAGCAGCTTATCGGGCGGGAGGGCTGGTAACACCGGGGAGCTGTTTTTT.

The chain carries TRBV7-9 and TRBJ2-1; 7 nucleotides align to TRBD2. CDR1 is SEHNR, CDR2 FQNEAQ, per germline (reference sequence). With 5 bases clipped from V and 0 bases from J, the junction kept 7 bases outside the gene matches. The CDR3 contains 16 residues. The DNA of the CDR3 is TGTGCCAGCAGCCCCCCGCGGGACTACTCCTACAATGAGCAGTTCTTC. Its translation is CASSPPRDYSYNEQFF.

This clone was found once. The rearrangement uses TRBV30 and TRBJ1-1; unclear D gene. The V end lost 2 bases, the J end lost 4 bases, and 17 bases lay between the germline ends. Per germline, CDR1 GTSNPN and CDR2 SVGIG (reference sequence). CDR3 size: 15 residues. In DNA, the CDR3 is TGTGCCTGGAGTTCTCTCGGGTCCAGTGCCACTGAAGCTTTCTTT. This encodes CAWSSLGSSATEAFF.

This chain uses TRBV5-4 with TRBJ2-3; 8 nucleotides agree with TRBD2. V trimming: 4 bases; J trimming: 0 bases; junction bases outside the gene matches: 19. Germline CDR1 SGHNT, CDR2 YYREEE (reference sequence). This CDR3 has 20 amino acids. CDR3 region: CASSRSRGTSGGLSTDTQYF. In DNA form, the CDR3 reads TGTGCCAGCAGCCGATCTAGAGGAACTAGCGGAGGCCTTAGCACAGATACGCAGTATTTT.

This chain joins TRBV25-1 and TRBJ1-5; 8 bases agree with TRBD1. The CDR3 loop spans 16 amino acids. The V segment lost 2 bases and the J segment 0 bases; nucleotides outside the gene matches: 3. Looked up from germline, CDR1 is MGHDK and CDR2 is SYGVNS. The CDR3 sequence is CASSEGQGPSNQPQHF. CDR3 sequence (DNA): TGTGCCAGCAGTGAAGGACAGGGCCCTAGCAATCAGCCCCAGCATTTT.